This T cell receptor (beta chain) was documented in a study of T-cell memory formation after mild COVID-19. Study details: In these data, TCR clusters were largely donor specific. General study findings and limits: Pre-infection memory already had some responding clones, implying cross-reactive memory joined. Contracting clones localized mainly to CM and EM when CD4+ and mainly to EMRA when CD8+. A second wave expanding day 15 to 37 was CD4+-biased; contracting clones were balanced.

Germline V CDR1 and CDR2: SGHRS, YFSETQ. This CDR3 has 14 amino acids. Between the trimmed V and J ends, which lost 3 bases and 5 bases, there was a span of 13 bases. TCRdb processed the 5' RACE reads anew with MiXCR; each CDR3 protein has one entry. The sample records 250,000 to 300,000 distinct CDR3 sequences, roughly 16% being singletons. As for this clonotype: What it binds is unknown.

The clonotype comes from a man aged 18 to 35 who had mild COVID-19 (a few samples of this study predate the infection). Cell type and time point are not known. The V call is TRBV5-1, the J call TRBJ2-3; tentatively, D is TRBD2 (5 bases). Sample: PBMCs or a T cell subset sorted from them (not recorded which). CDR3 region: CASSSDYAQDTQYF. As DNA, the CDR3 is TGCGCCAGCAGCTCCGACTACGCCCAAGATACGCAGTATTTT.